This TCR beta chain was identified during a study of preoperative IRX-2 immunotherapy in early breast cancer. Treatment of the sample: preoperative locoregional IRX-2 cytokine immunotherapy. Samples came from a phase Ib trial of preoperative locoregional IRX-2 cytokine immunotherapy. V trimming: 4 bases; J trimming: 0 bases; junction bases outside the gene matches: 7. The CDR3 runs 17 residues. CDR1 is MGHRA and CDR2 is YSYEKL in the germline V gene. TCRdb's table, derived via immunoSEQ multiplex PCR, lists solely in-frame clones and lacks some. The table has about 23,000 clones, roughly 96% seen once.

The chain is built from TRBV4-1 and TRBJ2-1; TRBD2 agrees at 9 bases. Sequenced material: tumor tissue, taken after IRX-2 immunotherapy. The TCR originated in a human donor with breast cancer. CDR3 nucleotides: TGCGCCAGCAGCCCCCTCCCTAGCGGGAACTCCTACAATGAGCAGTTCTTC. It encodes CASSPLPSGNSYNEQFF.